This TCR beta chain was recovered during a study of metastatic and nonmetastatic thyroid tumors. No patient had received any treatment before thyroid surgery. Many counts were recorded for this clone. The junction had 2 bases not matched to a gene; V was cut back by 3 bases and J by 2 bases. Germline values: CDR1 DFQATT, CDR2 SNEGSKA (reference sequence). CDR3 length: 14 residues. Using MiXCR, TCRdb reanalyzed the PCR reads. This sample has 15,000 to 20,000 clones, with around 30% found just once. The sequencing sample was made of tumor tissue. The sequence was obtained from a female donor with papillary thyroid cancer or a benign thyroid nodule (not recorded which). Some clones in this sample may be carry-over from other donors' samples. The chain combines TRBV20-1 with TRBJ2-2, with 8 bases that match TRBD2. The CDR3 DNA reads TGCAGTGCTAGGGCGGGGGGAAACACCGGGGAGCTGTTTTTT. It is translated as CSARAGGNTGELFF.